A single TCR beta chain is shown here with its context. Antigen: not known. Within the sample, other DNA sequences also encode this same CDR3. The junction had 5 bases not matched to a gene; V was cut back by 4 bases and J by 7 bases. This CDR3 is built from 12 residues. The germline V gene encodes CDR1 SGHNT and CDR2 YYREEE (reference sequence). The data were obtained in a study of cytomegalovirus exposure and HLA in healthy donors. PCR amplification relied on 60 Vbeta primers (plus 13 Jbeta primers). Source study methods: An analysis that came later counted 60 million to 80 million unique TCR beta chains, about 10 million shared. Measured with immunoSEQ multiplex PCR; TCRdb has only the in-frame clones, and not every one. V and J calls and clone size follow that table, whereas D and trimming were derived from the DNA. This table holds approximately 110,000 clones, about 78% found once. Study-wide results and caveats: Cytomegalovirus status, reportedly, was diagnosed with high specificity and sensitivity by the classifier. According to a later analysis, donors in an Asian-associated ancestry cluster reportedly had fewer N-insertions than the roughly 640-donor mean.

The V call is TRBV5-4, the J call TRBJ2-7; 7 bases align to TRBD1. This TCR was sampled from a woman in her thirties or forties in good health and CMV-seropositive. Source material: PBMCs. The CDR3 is CASSLDRVEQYF. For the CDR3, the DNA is TGTGCCAGCAGCCTCGACAGGGTTGAGCAGTACTTC. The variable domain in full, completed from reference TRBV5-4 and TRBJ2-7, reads ETGVTQSPTHLIKTRGQQVTLRCSSQSGHNTVSWYQQALGQGPQFIFQYYREEENGRGNFPPRFSGLQFPNYSSELNVNALELDDSALYLCASSLDRVEQYFGPGTRLTVT.